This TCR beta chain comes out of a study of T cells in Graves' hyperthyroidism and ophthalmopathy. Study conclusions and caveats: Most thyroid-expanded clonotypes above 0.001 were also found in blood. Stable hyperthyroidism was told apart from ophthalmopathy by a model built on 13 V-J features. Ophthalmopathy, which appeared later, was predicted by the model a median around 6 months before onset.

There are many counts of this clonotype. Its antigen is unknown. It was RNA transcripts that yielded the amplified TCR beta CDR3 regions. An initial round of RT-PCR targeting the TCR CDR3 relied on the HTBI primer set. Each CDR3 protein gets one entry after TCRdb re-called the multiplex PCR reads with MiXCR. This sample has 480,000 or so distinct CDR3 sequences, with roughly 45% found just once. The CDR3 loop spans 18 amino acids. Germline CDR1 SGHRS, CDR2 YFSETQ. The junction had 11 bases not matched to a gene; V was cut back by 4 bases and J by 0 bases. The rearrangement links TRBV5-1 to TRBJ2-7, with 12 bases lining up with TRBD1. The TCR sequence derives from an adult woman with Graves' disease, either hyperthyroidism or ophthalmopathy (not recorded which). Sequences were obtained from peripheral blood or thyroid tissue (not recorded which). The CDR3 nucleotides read TGCGCCAGCAGCGTTGGGACAGGGGGCCCTCCTAGCTCCTACGAGCAGTACTTC. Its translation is CASSVGTGGPPSSYEQYF.